A selection of T cell receptor beta chains follows, all from one sample in a study of CD8+CD57+ T cells in acquired aplastic anemia. TCRdb used MiXCR to reprocess the reads, holding one entry per CDR3 protein. This sample has hundreds of thousands of distinct CDR3 sequences, with about two thirds found just once. Sequencing input: sorted CD4+, CD8+, or CD8+CD57+ T cells (not recorded which) from PBMCs. These receptors all come from a human donor in good health, serving as a control. Both conserved end residues are part of each CDR3. The D gene is left open where the match is weak. Clone size is shown for a subset of rows, as once, few, many or a class of expanded clone.

clone size: -; V gene: TRBV3-1; D gene: -; CDR3 protein: CASSQKGWSQETQYF
clone size: -; V gene: TRBV20-1; D gene: TRBD1; CDR3 protein: CSARMDREQIF
clone size: -; V gene: TRBV9; D gene: -; CDR3 protein: CASSVGQFLDNEQYF
clone size: -; V gene: TRBV9; D gene: -; CDR3 protein: CATSRTLAGGHVQHF
clone size: -; V gene: TRBV9; D gene: -; CDR3 protein: CASSAGPSSTGAPLHF
clone size: -; V gene: TRBV19; D gene: -; CDR3 protein: CASSFLGRGPYHEQFF
clone size: -; V gene: TRBV7-8; D gene: -; CDR3 protein: CASSFEGGEEYF
clone size: -; V gene: TRBV7-2; D gene: -; CDR3 protein: CASSFAAHTKADIHF
clone size: -; V gene: TRBV20-1; D gene: -; CDR3 protein: CSAPNLRGNTPLHF
clone size: -; V gene: TRBV9; D gene: -; CDR3 protein: CASSVVGTSYEQYF
clone size: -; V gene: TRBV7-2; D gene: TRBD2; CDR3 protein: CASSRISGGMTGGTQYF
clone size: many; V gene: TRBV24-1; D gene: -; CDR3 protein: CATEVAVNIHGYTF
clone size: -; V gene: TRBV20-1; D gene: -; CDR3 protein: CSASRQLQETQYF
clone size: -; V gene: TRBV15; D gene: TRBD1; CDR3 protein: CATSRGRQGQNNEQFF
clone size: -; V gene: TRBV12-3/TRBV12-4; D gene: -; CDR3 protein: CASRRGGQDNYEQYF
clone size: -; V gene: TRBV19; D gene: -; CDR3 protein: CASSMAGGVRYEQYF